This entry lists 22 T cell receptor beta chains sequenced from one sample in a study of a mutant IDH1 vaccine in newly diagnosed glioma (dated by TCRdb to the early 2020s). Library generation was performed with the immunoSEQ multiplex PCR assay. TCRdb took over this immuneACCESS table, retaining in-frame rearrangements with V and J assigned. Such tables are incomplete; in checked studies, under half of the missing clones stem from an unresolved V gene, and the remainder is unexplained. This sample holds approximately 45,000 clones; approximately 92% were observed only once. Roughly 2.4% of the sample lies in the top ten. This specimen's time point label, interpreted: week 35, safety follow-up. Each vaccine dose was 300 ug of a 20-mer mutant IDH1 peptide in Montanide, given subcutaneously with topical imiquimod. For these receptors, no antigen is known. The input for sequencing was PBMCs, taken from a glioma patient whose treatment included an IDH1 peptide vaccine. All receptors derive from a man aged 45-65 years with glioma.

V gene TRBV30 combines with J gene TRBJ2-1; TRBD2 matches 11 bases. The CDR3 runs 17 residues. The J segment lost 0 bases and the V segment lost 3 bases, leaving 7 bases of the junction unmatched. CDR1 and CDR2 from the germline V gene are GTSNPN and SVGIG (reference sequence). The CDR3 region has the DNA TGTGCCTGGAGGAAGACTAGCGGGGCGAGCTCCTACAATGAGCAGTTCTTC. Protein product: CAWRKTSGASSYNEQFF.

The chain has TRBV9 and TRBJ2-2; D might be TRBD1 (6 bases). The CDR3 is 14 residues long. CDR1 and CDR2 from the germline V gene are SGDLS and YYNGEE. Trimming pared 5 bases from V and 1 base from J, leaving 9 bases between. This CDR3 is CASRETGNTGELFF. In DNA form, the CDR3 reads TGTGCCAGCAGGGAGACAGGGAACACCGGGGAGCTGTTTTTT. Based on the CDR3 plus reference TRBV9 and TRBJ2-2, the full variable domain is DSGVTQTPKHLITATGQRVTLRCSPRSGDLSVYWYQQSLDQGLQFLIQYYNGEERAKGNILERFSAQQFPDLHSELNLSSLELGDSALYFCASRETGNTGELFFGEGSRLTVL.

V gene TRBV9 combines with J gene TRBJ1-5; 11 positions agree with TRBD1. The V gene's germline CDR1 is SGDLS and CDR2 YYNGEE. Unmatched junction bases numbered 9, after V lost 4 bases and J lost 9 bases. This CDR3 contains 15 residues. This chain's CDR3 is CASSPGTGGWGPQHF. The CDR3 nucleotides are TGTGCCAGCAGCCCTGGGACAGGGGGTTGGGGGCCCCAGCATTTT.

This clone was found once. The J gene is TRBJ1-1, the V gene TRBV5-1; maybe TRBD1 (6 bases). The CDR3 loop spans 17 amino acids. Trimming left V 0 bases short and J 1 base short, with 16 bases between. In germline, CDR1 is SGHRS, CDR2 YFSETQ. CDR3 nucleotides: TGCGCCAGCAGCTTGGGTATAGGGGGGTCCTCGAACACTGAAGCTTTCTTT. Translating gives CASSLGIGGSSNTEAFF. Drawing the rest from reference TRBV5-1 and TRBJ1-1, the complete variable domain is KAGVTQTPRYLIKTRGQQVTLSCSPISGHRSVSWYQQTPGQGLQFLFEYFSETQRNKGNFPGRFSGRQFSNSRSEMNVSTLELGDSALYLCASSLGIGGSSNTEAFFGQGTRLTVV.

The gene calls are TRBV2 and TRBJ2-1; 8 bases fit TRBD1. V dropped 7 bases and J dropped 7; count of bases not matched to a gene: 9. The CDR3 spans 14 residues. The germline V gene encodes CDR1 SNHLY and CDR2 FYNNEI. The CDR3 sequence: CASTSGQGWNEQFF. CDR3 DNA sequence: TGTGCCAGCACCTCCGGACAGGGTTGGAATGAGCAGTTCTTC. The entire variable domain, with the rest obtained from reference TRBV2 and TRBJ2-1, is as follows: EPEVTQTPSHQVTQMGQEVILRCVPISNHLYFYWYRQILGQKVEFLVSFYNNEISEKSEIFDDQFSVERPDGSNFTLKIRSTKLEDSAMYFCASTSGQGWNEQFFGPGTRLTVL.

On this clone itself: The same CDR3 can be traced to other DNA sequences in this sample. This chain links TRBV9 with TRBJ2-1, with TRBD2 matching 7 bases. CDR1 is SGDLS, CDR2 YYNGEE, per germline. The CDR3 runs to 16 residues. Unmatched junction bases numbered 3, after V lost 0 bases and J lost 0 bases. The chain's CDR3 is CASSVGGGGSYNEQFF. Written as DNA, the CDR3 is TGTGCCAGCAGCGTAGGGGGGGGTGGCTCCTACAATGAGCAGTTCTTC.

The DNA for the CDR3 is TGTGCCAGCAGCCTAACGCCCTCCTACGAGCAGTACTTC. Protein sequence: CASSLTPSYEQYF. The V gene is TRBV11-3, the J gene TRBJ2-7; D is unresolved. CDR1 and CDR2 from the germline V gene are SGHNT and YENEEA. CDR3 length: 13 residues. Trimming stripped 5 bases from V and 0 bases from J, with 8 bases between.

The count of this clone is one. The chain employs TRBV11-2 and TRBJ2-5; D gene uncertain. The germline gives CDR1 SGHAT, CDR2 FQNNGV. There are 12 residues in the CDR3. Trimming removed 1 base at V and 5 bases at J, with 5 bases between. CDR3 bases: TGTGCCAGCAGCTTAGTCCCCGAGACCCAGTACTTC. Amino acid sequence: CASSLVPETQYF. The variable domain in full, with the rest retrieved from reference TRBV11-2 and TRBJ2-5, is EAGVAQSPRYKIIEKRQSVAFWCNPISGHATLYWYQQILGQGPKLLIQFQNNGVVDDSQLPKDRFSAERLKGVDSTLKIQPAKLEDSAVYLCASSLVPETQYFGPGTRLLVL.

The V and J genes are TRBV6-4 and TRBJ2-3, with 10 nucleotides matching TRBD2. The germline CDR1 and CDR2 sequences are MRHNA and SNTAGT. The length of the CDR3 is 16 residues. J was trimmed by 3 bases and V by 0 bases; bases with no gene match: 3. The CDR3 loop reads CASSDSSGGGTDTQYF. The DNA for the CDR3 is TGTGCCAGCAGTGACTCGAGCGGGGGGGGGACAGATACGCAGTATTTT.

V gene TRBV6-5 combines with J gene TRBJ2-7; D not resolved. Trimming left V 2 bases short and J 5 bases short, with 4 bases between. This CDR3 has 11 amino acids. Germline V CDR1 and CDR2: MNHEY, SVGAGI. CDR3 in amino acids: CASSYRDEQYF. The CDR3 nucleotides read TGTGCCAGCAGTTACAGGGACGAGCAGTACTTC.

The chain carries TRBV6-4 and TRBJ1-2, with D possibly TRBD1 on 5 matching bases. Germline CDR1 reads MRHNA; CDR2 reads SNTAGT. Trimming shortened V by 5 bases and J by 2 bases, and 9 bases separated the two germline ends. The length of the CDR3 is 13 residues. In DNA, the CDR3 is TGTGCCAGCAGTTTGGGACGGAACTATGGCTACACCTTC. Translation gives CASSLGRNYGYTF.

The chain links TRBV4-3 to TRBJ2-7; 9 bases are a match to TRBD2. The V gene's germline CDR1 is LGHNA and CDR2 YSLEER. V was pared by 4 bases and J by 1 base, with 14 bases of the junction left unmatched. This CDR3 is 18 amino acids long. CDR3 loop: CASSPNHGASGVSYEQYF. The CDR3 nucleotides read TGCGCCAGCAGCCCCAATCACGGGGCTAGCGGGGTATCCTACGAGCAGTACTTC.

This clone was observed once. The J gene is TRBJ1-4, the V gene TRBV4-3, with TRBD1 matching 8 bases. Trimming at V came to 4 bases and at J to 5 bases, leaving 3 bases not matched to a gene. This CDR3 is built from 14 residues. The V gene's germline CDR1 is LGHNA and CDR2 YSLEER. CDR3 DNA sequence: TGCGCCAGCAGCCGGGACAGGAGAAATGAAAAACTGTTTTTT. It encodes CASSRDRRNEKLFF.

The chain couples TRBV4-1 to TRBJ2-1; TRBD1 or TRBD2 may be the D gene (5 bases each). V was clipped by 0 bases and J by 0 bases, with 9 bases between them. Germline CDR1 MGHRA, CDR2 YSYEKL. The CDR3 has 16 amino acids. The CDR3 DNA is TGCGCCAGCAGCCAAGATGAGGGGAGCTCCTACAATGAGCAGTTCTTC. This gives the protein CASSQDEGSSYNEQFF.

The rearrangement uses TRBV5-6 and TRBJ2-5; 12 nucleotides agree with TRBD2. The V and J ends lost 4 bases and 9 bases, in that order; junction bases with no gene match: 16. CDR1 SGHDT and CDR2 YYEEEE come from the germline V gene. The CDR3 spans 17 residues. As DNA, the CDR3 is TGTGCCAGCAGCCCGGACCCGGGACTAGCGGGCTTTTCGGCCCAGTACTTC. Amino acids: CASSPDPGLAGFSAQYF.

The gene calls are TRBV6-5 and TRBJ1-1; 7 bases fit TRBD1. The CDR3 contains 13 residues. Germline V lookup: CDR1 MNHEY, CDR2 SVGAGI. Germline trimming cut 9 bases from V and 0 bases from J; bases unmatched to any gene: 4. CDR3 region: CASTQGLNTEAFF. The DNA of the CDR3 is TGTGCCAGTACACAGGGGTTGAACACTGAAGCTTTCTTT.

This clone was seen once. V gene TRBV11-2 combines with J gene TRBJ1-1; weak D call: TRBD1 (6 bases). CDR3 length: 13 residues. The V gene lost 1 base and the J gene lost 8 bases, with 11 bases spanning the gap. CDR1 SGHAT and CDR2 FQNNGV come from the germline V gene. The DNA for the CDR3 is TGTGCCAGCAGCTTAGTGGGGGCGCGCGAAGCTTTCTTT. Residues: CASSLVGAREAFF.

This chain links TRBV14 with TRBJ1-5; D uncertain. The CDR3 has 12 amino acids. Germline V gives CDR1 SGHDN, CDR2 FVKESK. V shed 2 bases and J shed 3 bases, with 2 bases lying between them. The CDR3 region has the DNA TGTGCCAGCAGCCAATACAATCAGCCCCAGCATTTT. Amino acids: CASSQYNQPQHF.

The rearrangement uses TRBV7-9 and TRBJ1-4; a weak D match, TRBD1 (5 bases). Germline V gives CDR1 SEHNR, CDR2 FQNEAQ (reference sequence). The V end was cut by 6 bases, the J end by 4 bases, with 18 bases between. The CDR3 consists of 16 residues. The CDR3 DNA sequence: TGTGCCAGCAGACCTGGCGGGGGACGGAGTAATGAAAAACTGTTTTTT. Its translation is CASRPGGGRSNEKLFF.

J is TRBJ2-7 and V is TRBV19; 8 nucleotides match TRBD2. V lost 4 bases, J lost 1 base, and 9 bases stayed unmatched. From germline, CDR1 is LNHDA and CDR2 SQIVND (reference sequence). This CDR3 is 16 amino acids long. CDR3 DNA sequence: TGTGCCAGTAGTAGGCAGGGCGGACTAGCATCCTACGAGCAGTACTTC. Translating gives CASSRQGGLASYEQYF.

CDR3 amino acids: CASIQEGTRPTEAFF. CDR3 nucleotide sequence: TGTGCCAGTATCCAAGAGGGGACGCGGCCCACTGAAGCTTTCTTT. This chain connects TRBV19 to TRBJ1-1, with D tentatively TRBD1 (5 bases). V was trimmed by 7 bases and J by 4 bases, leaving 19 bases between them. Germline loops: CDR1 LNHDA, CDR2 SQIVND (reference sequence). The CDR3 consists of 15 residues.

The rearrangement links TRBV27 to TRBJ1-2; 8 positions agree with TRBD1. V shed 5 bases and J 4 bases; nucleotides not matched to a gene: 3. Germline CDR1 is MNHEY and CDR2 is SMNVEV (reference sequence). The CDR3 has 13 amino acids. The CDR3 reads CASSQTGVYGYTF. DNA of the CDR3: TGTGCCAGCAGTCAGACAGGGGTCTATGGCTACACCTTC.